This T cell receptor beta chain was recorded in a study of HIV-infected patients and healthy controls. Notes on the study in general: No HLA typing of donors was done in this study. HIV-infected patients shared fewer CDR3 sequences between individuals than healthy controls.

400 to 550 ng RNA was reverse transcribed with alpha and beta constant-region primers. Alpha and beta chain libraries were made separately by chain-specific third strand synthesis with multiplexing indices. TCRdb itself ran the 5' RACE reads through MiXCR, one entry per CDR3 protein. The sample has 15,000 to 20,000 distinct CDR3 sequences, roughly 6% seen once. Whole blood was used without fractionation, so all unsorted peripheral T cells were included. This clonotype was seen many times. The antigen remains unidentified. The receptor's source is an adult in good health. Material: blood.

Here the CDR3 reads CASSLENSGANVLTF. Written as DNA, the CDR3 is TGCGCCAGCAGCTTAGAGAACTCTGGGGCCAACGTCCTGACTTTC. The chain couples TRBV5-1 to TRBJ2-6; D unresolved. This CDR3 has 15 amino acids. Germline values: CDR1 SGHRS, CDR2 YFSETQ. Trimming cost V 2 bases and J 0 bases, with 6 bases left between them.